The 8 T cell receptor beta chains below all came from one sample that was sequenced in a study of identical twins. TCRdb re-analysed the 5' RACE reads in MiXCR, keeping a single row per CDR3 protein. The table records 550,000 to 700,000 distinct CDR3 sequences, 21% of them present only once. The same data also went into a second study, on T cells expressing NK-cell markers.

The specimen sequenced was PBMCs. These receptors were obtained from a woman younger than 35 in good health.

The chain links TRBV7-8 to TRBJ2-7; no firm D call. The CDR3 totals 13 residues. Germline lookup yields CDR1 SGHVS and CDR2 FQNEAQ. Trimming stripped 5 bases from V and 5 bases from J, with 13 bases between. The CDR3 nucleotides read TGTGCCAGCAGCCGAGAAGCAATTCACGAGCAGTACTTC. Translated: CASSREAIHEQYF.

The chain joins TRBV10-3 to TRBJ2-3, with TRBD1 matching over 10 bases. Germline V gene data show CDR1 as ENHRY and CDR2 as SYGVKD. V shed 10 bases and J 3 bases; nucleotides not matched to a gene: 4. There are 13 residues in the CDR3. CDR3 sequence reads: CATEGQGTDTQYF. The DNA for the CDR3 is TGTGCCACCGAGGGACAGGGGACAGATACGCAGTATTTT.

The chain combines TRBV7-2 with TRBJ2-1, with no clear D. Germline V lookup: CDR1 SGHTA, CDR2 FQGNSA. The CDR3 contains 15 residues. Trimming removed 3 bases from V and 10 bases from J, with 19 bases in between. The CDR3 protein is CASSFLSARLDEQFF. The DNA for the CDR3 is TGTGCCAGCAGCTTCCTCTCGGCCAGGCTAGACGAGCAGTTCTTC. The full variable domain, completed using reference TRBV7-2 and TRBJ2-1, is GAGVSQSPSNKVTEKGKDVELRCDPISGHTALYWYRQSLGQGLEFLIYFQGNSAPDKSGLPSDRFSAERTGGSVSTLTIQRTQQEDSAVYLCASSFLSARLDEQFFGPGTRLTVL.

This sequence joins TRBV3-1 and TRBJ2-7; tentative D call: TRBD1 (6 bases). The germline gives CDR1 LGHDT, CDR2 YNNKEL (reference sequence). The CDR3 extends over 13 amino acids. The V end was cut by 3 bases, the J end by 7 bases, with 13 bases between. This CDR3 reads CASSQHTQGEQYF. In DNA, the CDR3 is TGTGCCAGCAGCCAGCACACACAGGGAGAGCAGTACTTC.

The chain combines TRBV4-3 with TRBJ1-1; 10 bases match TRBD1. Unmatched junction bases numbered 8, after V lost 3 bases and J lost 4 bases. Looked up from germline, CDR1 is LGHNA and CDR2 is YSLEER. The CDR3 extends over 16 amino acids. The CDR3 region has the DNA TGCGCCAGCAGCCACCCGAGCCGGGACAGGGGCACTGAAGCTTTCTTT. Translating gives CASSHPSRDRGTEAFF.

This clonotype was detected ten times or more. This sequence joins TRBV5-5 and TRBJ2-7, with 7 bases fitting TRBD1. Germline V gene data show CDR1 as SGHKS and CDR2 as YYEKEE (reference sequence). Trimming took 4 bases from V and 2 from J; bases not matched to a gene: 9. The CDR3 extends over 15 amino acids. CDR3 residues: CASSPQGPTTYEQYF. In DNA form, the CDR3 reads TGTGCCAGCAGCCCACAGGGGCCAACAACCTACGAGCAGTACTTC. The entire variable domain, with the rest obtained from reference TRBV5-5 and TRBJ2-7, is as follows: DAGVTQSPTHLIKTRGQQVTLRCSPISGHKSVSWYQQVLGQGPQFIFQYYEKEERGRGNFPDRFSARQFPNYSSELNVNALLLGDSALYLCASSPQGPTTYEQYFGPGTRLTVT.

The genes are TRBV6-5 and TRBJ2-7, with a possible D match to TRBD1 (5 bases). The CDR3 is 13 residues long. V lost 5 bases to trimming and J lost 4 bases, with 12 bases between them. The germline V gene has CDR1 MNHEY and CDR2 SVGAGI. In nucleotides, the CDR3 is TGTGCCAGCAGTGTTGACAGACAGTACGAGCAGTACTTC. Residues: CASSVDRQYEQYF.

This clonotype was found many times. The chain links TRBV5-5 to TRBJ2-1; D call uncertain. The germline CDR1 and CDR2 sequences are SGHKS and YYEKEE (reference sequence). CDR3 length equals 10 residues. V dropped 7 bases and J dropped 6 bases, with 5 bases sitting between them. CDR3 protein: CASLGNEQFF. CDR3 bases: TGTGCCAGCTTGGGCAATGAGCAGTTCTTC.